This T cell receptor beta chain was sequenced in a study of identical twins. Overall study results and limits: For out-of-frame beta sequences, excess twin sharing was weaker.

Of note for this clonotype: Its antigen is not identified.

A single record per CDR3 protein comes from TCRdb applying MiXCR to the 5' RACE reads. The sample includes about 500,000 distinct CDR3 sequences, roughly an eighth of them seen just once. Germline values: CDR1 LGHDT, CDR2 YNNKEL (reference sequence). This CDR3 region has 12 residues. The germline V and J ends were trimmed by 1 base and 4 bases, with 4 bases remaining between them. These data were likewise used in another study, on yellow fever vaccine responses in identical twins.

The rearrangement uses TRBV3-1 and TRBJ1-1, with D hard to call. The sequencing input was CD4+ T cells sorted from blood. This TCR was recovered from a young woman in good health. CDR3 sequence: CASSQGITEAFF. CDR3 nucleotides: TGTGCCAGCAGCCAAGGAATCACTGAAGCTTTCTTT. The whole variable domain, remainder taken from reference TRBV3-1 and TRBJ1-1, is DTAVSQTPKYLVTQMGNDKSIKCEQNLGHDTMYWYKQDSKKFLKIMFSYNNKELIINETVPNRFSPKSPDKAHLNLHINSLELGDSAVYFCASSQGITEAFFGQGTRLTVV.